The text below deals with one TCR beta chain. Its antigen remains unknown. Unique-molecular-identifier-tagged TCR beta cDNA libraries were used. T cells, roughly 0.95 to 10 million of them, yielded some 540,000 cDNA molecules. One entry per CDR3 protein, called by TCRdb with MiXCR from the PCR reads. The sample carries over 700,000 distinct CDR3 sequences, 30% recorded once. These data come from a study of post-analysis software for immune sequencing data. Findings and caveats of the study: The normalized Chao1 diversity of multiple sclerosis patients was significantly lower than that of controls. Comparison of patients with controls showed a handful of TRBV segments more frequent in patients, TRBV5-6, TRBV5-1 and TRBV20-1 among them. F measure clustering grouped samples strongly by preparation batch.

V dropped 0 bases and J dropped 0 bases, with 9 bases sitting between them. This CDR3 spans 15 amino acids. CDR1 is SGHRS, CDR2 YFSETQ, per germline. Sequenced sample: blood. The TCR comes from a girl between 10 and 17 years old with multiple sclerosis. The chain uses TRBV5-1 and TRBJ2-5; D is ambiguous. CDR3: CASSLGPGHQETQYF. CDR3 nucleotides: TGCGCCAGCAGCTTGGGGCCGGGCCACCAAGAGACCCAGTACTTC.